A single sample is the source of the 11 T cell receptor beta chains below, sequenced in a study of cytomegalovirus exposure and HLA in healthy donors. Sequencing used immunoSEQ multiplex PCR; TCRdb keeps in-frame clones, though not all of them. The sample consists of tens of thousands of clones, 90% of them appearing once. The sample consisted of PBMCs. These receptors were collected from a young man in good health and CMV-seronegative.

V is TRBV4-2 and J is TRBJ2-7, with a tentative D call TRBD2 (5 bases). V lost 2 bases and J 0 bases, leaving 14 bases between the germline ends. This CDR3 has 16 residues. Germline assignment: CDR1 LGHNA and CDR2 YNFKEQ. The CDR3 region has the DNA TGTGCCAGCAGCCAAAGAGGGTTTGAATCCTCCTACGAGCAGTACTTC. Translating gives CASSQRGFESSYEQYF.

The chain carries TRBV18 and TRBJ2-5; 8 bases line up with TRBD1. V shed 6 bases and J 2 bases; nucleotides not matched to a gene: 8. The CDR3 totals 15 residues. Germline CDR1 and CDR2: KGHSH and LQKENI. CDR3 DNA: TGTGCCAGCTCGCTCGGGACAGGCCCACAAGAGACCCAGTACTTC. It yields the protein CASSLGTGPQETQYF.

This clone was seen once. V gene TRBV6-1 combines with J gene TRBJ2-2; tentative D call: TRBD2 (6 bases). The CDR3 has 13 residues. Looked up from germline, CDR1 is MNHNS and CDR2 is SASEGT. Trimming left V 5 bases short and J 6 bases short, with 10 bases between. The CDR3 region is CASSLGEAGELFF. The CDR3 DNA sequence: TGTGCCAGCAGTCTGGGGGAGGCCGGGGAGCTGTTTTTT.

The chain uses TRBV28 and TRBJ1-5; 7 bases agree with TRBD1. J gave up 3 bases and V 5 bases, and 7 bases lay outside the gene matches. CDR1 is MDHEN and CDR2 is SYDVKM in the germline V gene. The CDR3 is 15 amino acids. The chain's CDR3 is CASSVSRGNNQPQHF. For the CDR3, the DNA is TGTGCCAGCAGTGTATCCAGGGGGAACAATCAGCCCCAGCATTTT.

This chain uses TRBV30 with TRBJ1-5; 7 bases align to TRBD1. This CDR3 is built from 13 residues. V trimming: 5 bases; J trimming: 3 bases; junction bases outside the gene matches: 4. Looked up from germline, CDR1 is GTSNPN and CDR2 is SVGIG (reference sequence). The CDR3 spells CAWGDSSNQPQHF. CDR3 coding DNA: TGTGCCTGGGGGGACAGCTCCAATCAGCCCCAGCATTTT. Full variable domain (missing parts from reference TRBV30 and TRBJ1-5): SQTIHQWPATLVQPVGSPLSLECTVEGTSNPNLYWYRQAAGRGLQLLFYSVGIGQISSEVPQNLSASRPQDRQFILSSKKLLLSDSGFYLCAWGDSSNQPQHFGDGTRLSIL.

This chain uses TRBV11-2 with TRBJ2-2; 7 nucleotides line up with TRBD2. There are 18 residues in the CDR3. After removal of 3 bases from V and 3 bases from J, the junction contained 13 bases not matched to a gene. Germline CDR1 and CDR2: SGHAT and FQNNGV. The CDR3 sequence: CASSFGPVAGVDTGELFF. The CDR3 nucleotides are TGTGCCAGCAGCTTTGGTCCTGTGGCGGGAGTGGACACCGGGGAGCTGTTTTTT.

The chain has TRBV2 and TRBJ2-1, with 7 bases matching TRBD2. The CDR3 has 16 amino acids. The V segment lost 2 bases and the J segment 3 bases; nucleotides outside the gene matches: 7. Germline V gives CDR1 SNHLY, CDR2 FYNNEI. For the CDR3, the DNA is TGTGCCAGCAGTGAATGGATAGCGGGTCTCTACAATGAGCAGTTCTTC. Translation: CASSEWIAGLYNEQFF.

The chain has TRBV28 and TRBJ2-1; D is possibly TRBD2 (6 bases). Germline V CDR1 and CDR2: MDHEN, SYDVKM. The length of the CDR3 is 14 residues. V lost 9 bases and J lost 0, with 12 bases in between. The CDR3 DNA sequence: TGTGCCAGTACCGTGGGGGGCTCCTACAATGAGCAGTTCTTC. This encodes CASTVGGSYNEQFF.

With respect to this clone: A much larger clone differs by one base, so this may be a read error. V usage is TRBV4-2 and J usage is TRBJ2-1; 13 bases are a match to TRBD2. CDR3 size: 16 residues. V was pared by 2 bases and J by 11 bases, with 9 bases of the junction left unmatched. Germline V gives CDR1 LGHNA, CDR2 YNFKEQ. CDR3 DNA: TGTGCCAGCAGCCAAAATGGGACTAGCGGGGCAGCCCAGCAGTTCTTC. Translated, it gives CASSQNGTSGAAQQFF.

This clone was seen more than once but under ten times. The chain combines TRBV10-1 with TRBJ1-5; tentative D call: TRBD1 (5 bases). V was cut by 3 bases and J by 11 bases, with 29 bases left in between. CDR3 size: 18 residues. Germline V CDR1 and CDR2: WNHNN, SYGVQD (reference sequence). CDR3 sequence (DNA): TGCGCCAGCAGTGAAATCGTAAGGGGCCGCCGCTCGAGTGAGGCCCAGCATTTT. It specifies CASSEIVRGRRSSEAQHF.

This clone was observed once. The chain joins TRBV27 to TRBJ1-1, with TRBD1 matching over 11 bases. The CDR3 is 14 residues long. Germline-derived CDR1 and CDR2 are MNHEY and SMNVEV (reference sequence). With V trimmed by 4 bases and J by 6 bases, 4 bases remained unmatched. CDR3 region: CASSSGQGASEAFF. The CDR3 coding sequence is TGTGCCAGCAGTTCCGGACAGGGGGCCTCTGAAGCTTTCTTT.